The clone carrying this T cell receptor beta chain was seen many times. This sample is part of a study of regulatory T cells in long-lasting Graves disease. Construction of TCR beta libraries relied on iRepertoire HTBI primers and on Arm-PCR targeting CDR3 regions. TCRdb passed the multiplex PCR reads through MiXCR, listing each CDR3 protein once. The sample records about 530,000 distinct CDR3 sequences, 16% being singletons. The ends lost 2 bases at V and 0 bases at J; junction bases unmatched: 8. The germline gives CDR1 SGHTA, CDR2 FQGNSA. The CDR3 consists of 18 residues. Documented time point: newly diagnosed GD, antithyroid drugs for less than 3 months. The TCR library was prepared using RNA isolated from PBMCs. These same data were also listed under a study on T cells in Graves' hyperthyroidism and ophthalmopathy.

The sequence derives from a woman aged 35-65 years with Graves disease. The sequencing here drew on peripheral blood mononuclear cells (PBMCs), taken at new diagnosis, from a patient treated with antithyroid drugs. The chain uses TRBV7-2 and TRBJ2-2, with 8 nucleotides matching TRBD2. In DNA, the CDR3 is TGTGCCAGCAGCTTACTTGGCGGGGGGCACGCGAACACCGGGGAGCTGTTTTTT. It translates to CASSLLGGGHANTGELFF.